These 7 T cell receptor beta chains originate from one sample sequenced in a study of post-analysis software for immune sequencing data. Unique molecular identifiers were present in the TCR beta cDNA libraries. TCRdb redid the calling of the PCR reads with MiXCR, one entry per CDR3 protein. The sample holds over 700,000 distinct CDR3 sequences, roughly 30% seen once. Points from the study as a whole: Controls showed lower frequencies than patients for 4 or 5 TRBV segments, and TRBV5-6, TRBV5-1 and TRBV20-1 were among these.

For these receptors, no antigen is known. Material: blood. The receptors derive from a girl aged 10-17 years with multiple sclerosis.

The DNA of the CDR3 is TGTGCCAGCAGCTTAGCAGCGGGACTAGCGGGGGGGCGAGAGCAGTTCTTC. It is translated as CASSLAAGLAGGREQFF. The chain joins TRBV7-9 to TRBJ2-1; 16 nucleotides align to TRBD2. Germline assignment: CDR1 SEHNR and CDR2 FQNEAQ (reference sequence). This CDR3 is 17 amino acids long. The V gene end was trimmed by 0 bases and the J gene end by 10 bases; junction bases not matched to a gene: 6.

The chain has TRBV2 and TRBJ2-2; TRBD1 agrees at 10 bases. V shed 6 bases, J shed 5 bases, and the junction held 6 bases outside the gene matches. The CDR3 runs to 15 residues. Germline CDR1 is SNHLY and CDR2 is FYNNEI. CDR3 nucleotide sequence: TGTGCCAGCAGATCAGACAGGGGGCGGACCGGGGAGCTGTTTTTT. This translates into CASRSDRGRTGELFF. Drawing the rest from reference TRBV2 and TRBJ2-2, the complete variable domain is EPEVTQTPSHQVTQMGQEVILRCVPISNHLYFYWYRQILGQKVEFLVSFYNNEISEKSEIFDDQFSVERPDGSNFTLKIRSTKLEDSAMYFCASRSDRGRTGELFFGEGSRLTVL.

This clonotype was found a few times. The chain links TRBV10-2 to TRBJ2-4; D not certain. V gave up 3 bases and J gave up 1 base, with 16 bases separating them. CDR3 length equals 17 residues. CDR1 and CDR2 from the germline V gene are WSHSY and SAAADI. This chain's CDR3 is CASSDGVGPGAKNIQYF. CDR3 coding DNA: TGCGCCAGCAGTGATGGTGTCGGCCCCGGGGCCAAAAACATTCAGTACTTC.

J is TRBJ2-1 and V is TRBV20-1; D unresolved. Per the germline V gene, CDR1 is DFQATT and CDR2 is SNEGSKA (reference sequence). Trimming shortened V by 0 bases and J by 15 bases, and 18 bases separated the two germline ends. The CDR3 is 13 amino acids. CDR3 DNA: TGCAGTGCTAGAGATAATTGGGCGACATGGGGGTTCTTC. Encoded protein: CSARDNWATWGFF.

This chain joins TRBV5-1 and TRBJ2-5; perhaps TRBD1 as D (6 bases). V lost 0 bases and J 1 base, leaving 10 bases between the germline ends. Germline values: CDR1 SGHRS, CDR2 YFSETQ. The CDR3 totals 15 residues. CDR3 DNA sequence: TGCGCCAGCAGCTTGGAGGACAGCTCCCAAGAGACCCAGTACTTC. It specifies CASSLEDSSQETQYF.

This clonotype was picked up a small number of times. The chain combines TRBV20-1 with TRBJ2-1; TRBD2 agrees at 10 bases. Germline loops: CDR1 DFQATT, CDR2 SNEGSKA (reference sequence). CDR3 size: 14 residues. With 3 bases clipped from V and 3 bases from J, the junction kept 2 bases outside the gene matches. DNA for the CDR3: TGCAGTGCTAGGGGACTAGCGATCTACAATGAGCAGTTCTTC. This translates into CSARGLAIYNEQFF.

The rearrangement uses TRBV4-3 and TRBJ1-5; D possibly corresponds to TRBD1 (5 bases). The V gene lost 0 bases and the J gene lost 9 bases, with 18 bases spanning the gap. CDR1 and CDR2 from the germline V gene are LGHNA and YSLEER. The CDR3 is 16 residues long. CDR3 in DNA: TGCGCCAGCAGCCAAGATACCCGGCCCGGAACAGGGCCCCAGCATTTT. Its translation: CASSQDTRPGTGPQHF.